This paragraph reports one TCR beta chain. Which antigen it targets is not known. Nothing much larger sits one base from this clone, and base qualities are not available. Each PCR received spiked-in synthetic TCR analog templates so that absolute template abundance could be estimated from read counts. Using the immunoSEQ assay, TCRbeta CDR3 regions were amplified from genomic DNA with bias-controlled V and J gene primers. Rearranged TCRbeta segments were sequenced at approximately 20X coverage. The authors' analysis ran thus. Clustering was used to correct sequencing errors, and CDR3s were annotated against IMGT to assign V, D and J genes. Downstream analyses used only productive TCRbeta rearrangements and left out out-of-frame or stop-codon sequences. To compute clonality, Shannon entropy was normalized by the log of the number of unique productive sequences and then subtracted from one. Clones differing between time points or between blood and tumor were identified by Fisher's exact test with Benjamini-Hochberg correction at adjusted p below 0.01. Entries here come from immuneACCESS through TCRdb and include only in-frame sequences with V and J called. Some clones fail to appear in such tables; in the studies checked, an unresolved V gene covers under half of the shortfall, and the cause of the remainder is unknown. That table furnishes V, J and clone size, whereas the DNA furnished D and trimming. In this sample the table shows approximately 48,000 clones, 87% of which occur a single time. The ten largest make up roughly 15% of the sample.

This specimen's time point label, per the study, means: pretreatment peripheral blood. A total of under 35 patients with locally advanced or metastatic urothelial carcinoma, treated at Memorial Sloan Kettering on a trial protocol, made up the cohort. Peripheral blood mononuclear cells were collected from each patient pretreatment and during treatment, giving between 1 and 8 total time points per patient. The Qiagen DNeasy Blood extraction kit was used to purify genomic DNA from total PBMCs and tumor samples. PBMCs were collected pretreatment and during treatment, and were isolated and stored as previously described. In the germline V gene (reference sequence), CDR1 corresponds to LNHDA and CDR2 to SQIVND. Cut back by 4 bases and 6 bases, the V and J ends lie 6 bases apart. Inclusive of the bounding cysteine and phenylalanine, the CDR3 is 12 residues long. Of the read, only the CDR3 DNA is kept; its 36 bases are in frame from base 1.

The sample is drawn from a study of PD-L1 blockade in urothelial cancer (dated by TCRdb to the late 2010s). About the study as a whole: All patients started therapy in about 2014 and received atezolizumab 1,200 mg intravenously every 3 weeks. About nine tenths of the roughly 29 patients were males with bladder-origin urothelial cancer, and 18 of 29 reported a prior smoking history. Eight to ten patients achieved durable clinical benefit and 15 to 20 did not. Blood samples were analyzed 3 weeks after the start of treatment (second dose) and 6 weeks after the start of treatment. Whole exome sequencing and RNA sequencing of pretreatment tumors were performed alongside TCR sequencing in the same patients. Durable clinical benefit meant progression-free survival longer than 6 months, and TCR features were also tested against progression-free and overall survival. Blood samples gave median yields of approximately 130,000 T cells and tens of thousands of unique TCRs, along with a median clonality of 0.080. Pretreatment tumor samples, along with matched peripheral blood serially collected before and after atezolizumab treatment, were subjected to TCR sequencing. Patients had an ECOG performance status of 0 or 1 and had received between 0 and 3 prior chemotherapy regimens. An exploratory multi-omic analysis was conducted of the somatic, immune and clinical correlates of response to PD-L1 blockade with atezolizumab in urothelial cancer. Under 30 patients had pretreatment blood TCR-seq, about 25 had at least one posttreatment blood collection, and about 25 had tumor TCR-seq.

Broad study findings and their caveats: Improved progression-free and overall survival was found to be associated with pretreatment peripheral blood TCR clonality below the median. Among patients with durable benefit, tumor-associated TCR clones showed greater expansion in peripheral blood 3 weeks after treatment started (n = 22, p = 0.022). Because the sample size was small (n of about 30) and many exploratory analyses were performed, the results are intended to be hypothesis-generating.

This chain is built from TRBV19 and TRBJ2-2, with no reliable assignment of the D segment. The TCR comes from a woman aged 60-75 years with urothelial cancer. The sample consisted of PBMCs, taken around atezolizumab (anti-PD-L1) treatment. The DNA is TGTGCCAGTAGTAGGCAGTCCGGGGAGCTGTTTTTT. It specifies CASSRQSGELFF. The CDR3 plus the reference TRBV19 and TRBJ2-2 genes for the other parts give the full variable domain: DGGITQSPKYLFRKEGQNVTLSCEQNLNHDAMYWYRQDPGQGLRLIYYSQIVNDFQKGDIAEGYSVSREKKESFPLTVTSAQKNPTAFYLCASSRQSGELFFGEGSRLTVL.